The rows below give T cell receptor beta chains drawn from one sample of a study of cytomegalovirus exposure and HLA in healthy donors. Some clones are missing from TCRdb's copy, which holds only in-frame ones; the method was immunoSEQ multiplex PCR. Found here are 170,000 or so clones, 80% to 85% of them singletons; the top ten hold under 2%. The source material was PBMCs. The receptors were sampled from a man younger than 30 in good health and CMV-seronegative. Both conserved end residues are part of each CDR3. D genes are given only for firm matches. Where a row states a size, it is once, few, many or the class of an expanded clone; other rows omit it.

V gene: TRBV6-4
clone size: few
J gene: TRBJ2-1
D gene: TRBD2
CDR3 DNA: TGTGCCAGCAGTGACTCGCGGGGGGGCAATGAGCAGTTCTTC
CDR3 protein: CASSDSRGGNEQFF

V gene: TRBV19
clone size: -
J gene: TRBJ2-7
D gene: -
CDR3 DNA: TGTGCCAGTAGTATAGGGGGACAAGGCGCCTACGAGCAGTACTTC
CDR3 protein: CASSIGGQGAYEQYF

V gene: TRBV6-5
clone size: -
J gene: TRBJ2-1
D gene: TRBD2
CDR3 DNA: TGTGCCAGCAGCCCGGGACTAGCAGATGAGCAGTTCTTC
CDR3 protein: CASSPGLADEQFF

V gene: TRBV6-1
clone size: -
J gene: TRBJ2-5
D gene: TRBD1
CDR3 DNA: TGTGCCAGCAGCACTGACAGGGGTCGAGGGGAGACCCAGTACTTC
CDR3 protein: CASSTDRGRGETQYF

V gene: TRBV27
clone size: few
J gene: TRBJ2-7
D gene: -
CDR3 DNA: TGTGCCAGCAGTTTATTCCGAGTCGAAAGTTCCTACGAGCAGTACTTC
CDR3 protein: CASSLFRVESSYEQYF

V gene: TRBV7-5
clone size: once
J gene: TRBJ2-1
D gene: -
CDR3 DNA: TGTGTCAGAAGCCCTCAGCAGGCAAGCTACAATGAGCAGTTCTTC
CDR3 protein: CVRSPQQASYNEQFF

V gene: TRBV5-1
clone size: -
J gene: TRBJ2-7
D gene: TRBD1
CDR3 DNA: TGCGCCAGCAGCACAGGGGGCACAGCCCTATACGAGCAGTACTTC
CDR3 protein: CASSTGGTALYEQYF

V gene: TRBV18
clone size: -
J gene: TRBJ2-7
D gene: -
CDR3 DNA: TGTGCCAGCTCGGTAGTCGGAGCCAACGAGCAGTACTTC
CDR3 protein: CASSVVGANEQYF

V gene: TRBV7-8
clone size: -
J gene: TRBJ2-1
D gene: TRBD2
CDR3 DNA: TGTGCCAGCAGCTTAGGGCTAGCGGGATCATGGGAGCAGTTCTTC
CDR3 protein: CASSLGLAGSWEQFF

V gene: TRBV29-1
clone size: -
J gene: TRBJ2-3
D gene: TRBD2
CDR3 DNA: TGCAGCGTTGAGGGGACTAGCGGGGACACAGATACGCAGTATTTT
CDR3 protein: CSVEGTSGDTDTQYF

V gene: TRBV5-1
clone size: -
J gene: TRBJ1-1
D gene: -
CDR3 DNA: TGCGCCAGCAGCGACCACCGCGCGGGGGGCACTGAAGCTTTCTTT
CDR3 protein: CASSDHRAGGTEAFF

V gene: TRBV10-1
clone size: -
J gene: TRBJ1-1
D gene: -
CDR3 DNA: TGCGCCATCCTCAGGGGCCTCATGAACACTGAAGCTTTCTTT
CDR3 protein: CAILRGLMNTEAFF

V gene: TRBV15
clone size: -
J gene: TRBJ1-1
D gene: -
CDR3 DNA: TGTGCCACCAGCAGAGGGGAAGTAAGGGGCACTGAAGCTTTCTTT
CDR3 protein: CATSRGEVRGTEAFF

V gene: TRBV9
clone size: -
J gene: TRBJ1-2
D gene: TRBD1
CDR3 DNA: TGTGCCAGCAGCGTTCGGACAGGGGGCTTTGGCTACACCTTC
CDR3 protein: CASSVRTGGFGYTF

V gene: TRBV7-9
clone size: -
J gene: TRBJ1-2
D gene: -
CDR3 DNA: TGTGCCAGCAGGCCCGAAGGGGTAGGTGGCTACACCTTC
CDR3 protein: CASRPEGVGGYTF

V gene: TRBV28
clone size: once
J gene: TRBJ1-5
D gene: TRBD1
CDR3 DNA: TGTGCCAGCAGTTTGCTGGTCGACAGGGGCAATCAGCCCCAGCATTTT
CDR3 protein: CASSLLVDRGNQPQHF

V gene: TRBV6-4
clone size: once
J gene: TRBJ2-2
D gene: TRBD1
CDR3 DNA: TGTGCCAGCTCGAGACAGGGGACTAACACCGGGGAGCTGTTTTTT
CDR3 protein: CASSRQGTNTGELFF

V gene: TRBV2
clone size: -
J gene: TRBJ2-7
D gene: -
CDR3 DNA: TGTGCCAGCAACCAGGGGATCGAGCAGTACTTC
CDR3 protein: CASNQGIEQYF

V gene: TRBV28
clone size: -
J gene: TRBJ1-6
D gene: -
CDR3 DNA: TGTGCCAGCAGTCTCGGGGGGGGCATTAATTCACCCCTCCACTTT
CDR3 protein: CASSLGGGINSPLHF

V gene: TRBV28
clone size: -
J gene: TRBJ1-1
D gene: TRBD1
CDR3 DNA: TGTGCCAGCAGTCTCAGGGGGAAGGGTACTGAAGCTTTCTTT
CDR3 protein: CASSLRGKGTEAFF

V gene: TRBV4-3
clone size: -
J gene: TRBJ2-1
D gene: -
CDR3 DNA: TGCGCCAGCAGCCAAGATTTCGGGGATGACGATGAGCAGTTCTTC
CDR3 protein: CASSQDFGDDDEQFF

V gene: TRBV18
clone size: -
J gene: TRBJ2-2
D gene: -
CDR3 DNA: TGTGCCAGCTCACCACCGGGCCCAGCGGCCCACACCGGGGAGCTGTTTTTT
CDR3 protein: CASSPPGPAAHTGELFF

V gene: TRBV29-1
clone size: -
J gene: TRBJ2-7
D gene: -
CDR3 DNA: TGCAGCGTTGAAGATCAGGGGGGTTCATACGAGCAGTACTTC
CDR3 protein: CSVEDQGGSYEQYF

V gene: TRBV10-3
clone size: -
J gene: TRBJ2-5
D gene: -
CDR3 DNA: TGTGCCATCAGTGAGGCCCTGGGGGGTGGGGAGACCCAGTACTTC
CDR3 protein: CAISEALGGGETQYF

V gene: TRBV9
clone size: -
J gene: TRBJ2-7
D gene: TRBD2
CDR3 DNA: TGTGCCAGCAGCTCCCCCCGCGGAGCGGGAGACGCCTACGAGCAGTACTTC
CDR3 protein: CASSSPRGAGDAYEQYF

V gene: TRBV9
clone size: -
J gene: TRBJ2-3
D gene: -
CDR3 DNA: TGTGCCAGCAGCGTAGATGGCAGTAGCACAGATACGCAGTATTTT
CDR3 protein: CASSVDGSSTDTQYF

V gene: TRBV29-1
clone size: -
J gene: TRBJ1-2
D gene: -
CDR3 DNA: TGCAGCGTTGCGGTCTTGAGGACATTGGTCGAGGGCTACACCTTC
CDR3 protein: CSVAVLRTLVEGYTF

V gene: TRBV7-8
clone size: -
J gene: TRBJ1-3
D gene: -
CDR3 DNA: TGTGCCCTCGGGGGCACCATATATTTT
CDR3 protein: CALGGTIYF

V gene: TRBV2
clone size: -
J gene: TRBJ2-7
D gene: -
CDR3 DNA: TGTGCCAGCAGTGGGGCGGGGGCAAACGCCTACGAGCAGTACTTC
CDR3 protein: CASSGAGANAYEQYF

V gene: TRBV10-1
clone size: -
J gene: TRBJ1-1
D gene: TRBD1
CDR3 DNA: TGCGCCAGCAGTGAGTACCCAGGGGGTCCCAACACTGAAGCTTTCTTT
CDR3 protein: CASSEYPGGPNTEAFF

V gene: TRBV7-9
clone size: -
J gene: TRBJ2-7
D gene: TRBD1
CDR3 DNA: TGTGCCAGCAGCTCCGGACAGGAGATCTCCTACGAGCAGTACTTC
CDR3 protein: CASSSGQEISYEQYF

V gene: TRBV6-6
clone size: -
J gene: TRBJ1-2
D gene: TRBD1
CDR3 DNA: TGTGCCAGCAGTTCCCCCAAAGGGGGCGACTATGGCTACACCTTC
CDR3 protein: CASSSPKGGDYGYTF

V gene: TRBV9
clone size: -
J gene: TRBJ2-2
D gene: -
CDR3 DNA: TGTGCCAGCAGCGTAGCAGGACGGGAGAACACCGGGGAGCTGTTTTTT
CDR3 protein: CASSVAGRENTGELFF

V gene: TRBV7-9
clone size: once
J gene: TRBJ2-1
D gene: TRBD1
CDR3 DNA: TGTGCCAGCAGCCCCGGGACAGGGAACAATGAGCAGTTCTTC
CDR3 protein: CASSPGTGNNEQFF

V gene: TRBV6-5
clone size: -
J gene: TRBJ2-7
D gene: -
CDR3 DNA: TGTGCCAGCAGTTACTCGAGCATGCTCTACGAGCAGTACTTC
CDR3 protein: CASSYSSMLYEQYF

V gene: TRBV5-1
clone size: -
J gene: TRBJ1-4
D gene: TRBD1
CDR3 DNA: TGCGCCAGCAGCTTGGAAGGGGGCAATGAAAAACTGTTTTTT
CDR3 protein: CASSLEGGNEKLFF

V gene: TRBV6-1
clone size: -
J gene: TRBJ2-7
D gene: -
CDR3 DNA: TGTGCCAGCAGGGTCGCAGGGCCCTACGAGCAGTACTTC
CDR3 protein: CASRVAGPYEQYF

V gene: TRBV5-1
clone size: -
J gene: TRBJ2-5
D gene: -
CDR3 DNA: TGCGCCAGCAGCGGGGGGGACACAGGGCCAGAGACCCAGTACTTC
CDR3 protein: CASSGGDTGPETQYF

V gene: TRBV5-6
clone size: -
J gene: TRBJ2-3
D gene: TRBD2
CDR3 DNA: TGTGCCAGCAGCTTACCCCGGACTAGCGCAGACACAGATACGCAGTATTTT
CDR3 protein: CASSLPRTSADTDTQYF

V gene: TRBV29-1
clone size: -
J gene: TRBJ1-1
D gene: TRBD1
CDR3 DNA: TGCAGCGTTGGGACAGGGAACACTGAAGCTTTCTTT
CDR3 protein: CSVGTGNTEAFF

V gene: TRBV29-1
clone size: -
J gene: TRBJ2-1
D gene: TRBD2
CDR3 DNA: TGCAGCGTTAGCCCCCGCGGGGGGGAAGGTGAGCAGTTCTTC
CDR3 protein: CSVSPRGGEGEQFF

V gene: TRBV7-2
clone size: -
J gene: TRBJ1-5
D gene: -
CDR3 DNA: TGTGCCAGCAGCGGACAGCCCAATCAGCCCCAGCATTTT
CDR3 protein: CASSGQPNQPQHF